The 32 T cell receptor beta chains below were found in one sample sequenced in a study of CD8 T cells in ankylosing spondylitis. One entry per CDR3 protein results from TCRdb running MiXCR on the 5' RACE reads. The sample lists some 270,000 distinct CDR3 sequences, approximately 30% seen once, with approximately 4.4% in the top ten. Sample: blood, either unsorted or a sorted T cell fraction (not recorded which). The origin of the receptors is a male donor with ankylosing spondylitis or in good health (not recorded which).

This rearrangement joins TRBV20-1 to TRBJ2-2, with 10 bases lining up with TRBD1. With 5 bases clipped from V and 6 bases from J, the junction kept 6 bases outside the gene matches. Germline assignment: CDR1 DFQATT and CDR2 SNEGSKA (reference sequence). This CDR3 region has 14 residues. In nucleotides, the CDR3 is TGCAGTGCTTGGCCGGGACAGGGGTCCGGGGAGCTGTTTTTT. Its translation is CSAWPGQGSGELFF.

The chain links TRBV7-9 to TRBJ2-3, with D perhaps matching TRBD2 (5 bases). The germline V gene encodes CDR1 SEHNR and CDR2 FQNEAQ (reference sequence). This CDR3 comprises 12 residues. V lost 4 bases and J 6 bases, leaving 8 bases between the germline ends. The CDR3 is CASSSERDTQYF. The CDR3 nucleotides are TGTGCCAGCAGCTCAGAGCGGGATACGCAGTATTTT. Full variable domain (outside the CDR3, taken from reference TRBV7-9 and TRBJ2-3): DTGVSQNPRHKITKRGQNVTFRCDPISEHNRLYWYRQTLGQGPEFLTYFQNEAQLEKSRLLSDRFSAERPKGSFSTLEIQRTEQGDSAMYLCASSSERDTQYFGPGTRLTVL.

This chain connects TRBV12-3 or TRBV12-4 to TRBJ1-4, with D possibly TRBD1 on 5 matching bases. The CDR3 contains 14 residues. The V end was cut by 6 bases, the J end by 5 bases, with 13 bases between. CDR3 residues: CASRFGTRNEKLFF. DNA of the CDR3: TGTGCCAGCAGGTTCGGGACGAGGAATGAAAAACTGTTTTTT.

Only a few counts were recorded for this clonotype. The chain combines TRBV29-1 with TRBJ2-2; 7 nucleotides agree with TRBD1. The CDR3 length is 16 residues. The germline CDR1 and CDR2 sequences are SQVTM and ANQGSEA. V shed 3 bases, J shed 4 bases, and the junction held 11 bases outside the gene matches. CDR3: CSVEVGGVAGTGELFF. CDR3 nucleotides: TGCAGCGTTGAGGTAGGGGGCGTCGCCGGCACCGGGGAGCTGTTTTTT.

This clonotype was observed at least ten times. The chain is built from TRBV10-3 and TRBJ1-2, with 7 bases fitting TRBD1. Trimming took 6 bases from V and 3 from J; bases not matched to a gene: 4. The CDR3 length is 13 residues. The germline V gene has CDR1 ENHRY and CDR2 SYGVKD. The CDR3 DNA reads TGTGCCATCAGGGAAGGACAGGACTATGGCTACACCTTC. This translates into CAIREGQDYGYTF.

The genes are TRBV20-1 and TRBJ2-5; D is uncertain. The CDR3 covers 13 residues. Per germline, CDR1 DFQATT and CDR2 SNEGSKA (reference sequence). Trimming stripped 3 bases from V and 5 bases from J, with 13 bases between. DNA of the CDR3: TGCAGTGCTAGCTCGGGCCCCGTGGAGACCCAGTACTTC. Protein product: CSASSGPVETQYF.

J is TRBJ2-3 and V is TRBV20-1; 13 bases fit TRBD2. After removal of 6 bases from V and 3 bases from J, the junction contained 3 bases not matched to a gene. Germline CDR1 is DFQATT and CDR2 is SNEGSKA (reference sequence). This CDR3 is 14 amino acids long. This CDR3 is CSARLAGGTDTQYF. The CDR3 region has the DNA TGCAGTGCCCGACTAGCGGGGGGTACAGATACGCAGTATTTT.

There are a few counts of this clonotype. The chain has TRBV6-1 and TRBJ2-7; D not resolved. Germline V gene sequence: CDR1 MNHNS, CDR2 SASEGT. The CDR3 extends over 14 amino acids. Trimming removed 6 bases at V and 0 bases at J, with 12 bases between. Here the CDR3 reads CASRIRLSSYEQYF. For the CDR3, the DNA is TGTGCCAGCAGGATACGATTGAGCTCCTACGAGCAGTACTTC.

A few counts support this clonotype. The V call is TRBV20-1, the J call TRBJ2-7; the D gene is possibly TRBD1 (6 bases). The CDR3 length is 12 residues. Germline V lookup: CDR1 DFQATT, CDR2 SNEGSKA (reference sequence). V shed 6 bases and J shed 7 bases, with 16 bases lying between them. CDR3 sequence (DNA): TGCAGTGCCGGAACAGGGTTGGAAGAGCAGTACTTC. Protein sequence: CSAGTGLEEQYF.

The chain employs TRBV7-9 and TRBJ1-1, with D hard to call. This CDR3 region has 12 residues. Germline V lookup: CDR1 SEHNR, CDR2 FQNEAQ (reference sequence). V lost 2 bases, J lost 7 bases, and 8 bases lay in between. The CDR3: CASSLSDGEAFF. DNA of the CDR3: TGTGCCAGCAGCTTATCGGACGGTGAAGCTTTCTTT.

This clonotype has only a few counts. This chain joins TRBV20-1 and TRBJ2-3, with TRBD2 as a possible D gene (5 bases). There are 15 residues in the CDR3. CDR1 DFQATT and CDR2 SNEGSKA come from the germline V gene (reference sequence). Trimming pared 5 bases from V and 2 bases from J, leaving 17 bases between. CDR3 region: CSAQGPTGITDTQYF. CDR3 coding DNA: TGCAGTGCTCAAGGGCCGACCGGGATCACAGATACGCAGTATTTT.

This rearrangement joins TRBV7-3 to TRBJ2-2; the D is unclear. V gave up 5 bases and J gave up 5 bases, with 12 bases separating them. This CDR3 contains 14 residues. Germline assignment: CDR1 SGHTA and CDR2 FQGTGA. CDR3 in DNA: TGTGCCAGCAGCCCCCAAGCATATACCGGGGAGCTGTTTTTT. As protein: CASSPQAYTGELFF.

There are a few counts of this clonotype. DNA for the CDR3: TGCAGTGCTAGAGATCGCTCCGGGGGCAGGACTGAAGCTTTCTTT. This translates into CSARDRSGGRTEAFF. The rearrangement joins TRBV20-1 to TRBJ1-1; maybe TRBD1 (6 bases). Trimming removed 0 bases at V and 5 bases at J, with 16 bases between. This CDR3 is built from 15 residues. Germline values: CDR1 DFQATT, CDR2 SNEGSKA (reference sequence).

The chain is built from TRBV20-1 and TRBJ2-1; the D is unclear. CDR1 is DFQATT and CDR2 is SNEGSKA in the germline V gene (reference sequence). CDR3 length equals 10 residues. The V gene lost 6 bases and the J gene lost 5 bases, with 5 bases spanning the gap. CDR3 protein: CSALNNEQFF. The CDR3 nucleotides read TGCAGTGCCTTAAACAATGAGCAGTTCTTC.

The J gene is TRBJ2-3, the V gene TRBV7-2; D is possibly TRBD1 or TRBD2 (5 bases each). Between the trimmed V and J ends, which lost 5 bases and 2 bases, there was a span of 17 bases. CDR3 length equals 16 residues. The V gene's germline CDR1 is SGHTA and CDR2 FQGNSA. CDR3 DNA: TGTGCCAGCAGCCCCCGGGGACCCCAACTCACAGATACGCAGTATTTT. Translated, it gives CASSPRGPQLTDTQYF.

CDR3 sequence: CASSPDRGRETQYF. CDR3 nucleotide sequence: TGTGCCAGCAGCCCAGACAGGGGGCGGGAGACCCAGTACTTC. The chain recombines TRBV7-9 with TRBJ2-5; 10 nucleotides align to TRBD1. Germline values: CDR1 SEHNR, CDR2 FQNEAQ (reference sequence). V shed 5 bases, J shed 5 bases, and the junction held 5 bases outside the gene matches. CDR3 length equals 14 residues.

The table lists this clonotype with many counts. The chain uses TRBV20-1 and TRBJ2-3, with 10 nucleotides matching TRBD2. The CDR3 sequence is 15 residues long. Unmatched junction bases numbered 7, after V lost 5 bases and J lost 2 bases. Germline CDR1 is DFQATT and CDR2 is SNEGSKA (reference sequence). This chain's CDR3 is CSAHPGLADTDTQYF. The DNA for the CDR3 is TGCAGTGCTCATCCCGGACTAGCGGACACAGATACGCAGTATTTT.

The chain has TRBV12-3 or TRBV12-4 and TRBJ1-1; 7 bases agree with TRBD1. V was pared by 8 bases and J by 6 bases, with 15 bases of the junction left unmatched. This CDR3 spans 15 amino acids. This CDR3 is CASALSSRGAPEAFF. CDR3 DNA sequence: TGTGCCAGCGCCCTTTCGTCCAGGGGGGCGCCTGAAGCTTTCTTT.

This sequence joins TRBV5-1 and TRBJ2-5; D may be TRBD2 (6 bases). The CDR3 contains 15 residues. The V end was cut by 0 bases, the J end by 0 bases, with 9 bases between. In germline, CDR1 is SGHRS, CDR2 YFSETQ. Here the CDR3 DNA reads TGCGCCAGCAGCTTGGATCTAGCGTACCAAGAGACCCAGTACTTC. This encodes CASSLDLAYQETQYF.

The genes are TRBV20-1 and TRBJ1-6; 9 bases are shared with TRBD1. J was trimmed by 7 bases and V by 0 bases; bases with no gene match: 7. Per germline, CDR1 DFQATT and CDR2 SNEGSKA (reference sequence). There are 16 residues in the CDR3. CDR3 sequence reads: CSARDSTGGTNSPLHF. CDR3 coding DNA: TGCAGTGCTAGAGATTCTACAGGGGGCACGAATTCACCCCTCCACTTT.

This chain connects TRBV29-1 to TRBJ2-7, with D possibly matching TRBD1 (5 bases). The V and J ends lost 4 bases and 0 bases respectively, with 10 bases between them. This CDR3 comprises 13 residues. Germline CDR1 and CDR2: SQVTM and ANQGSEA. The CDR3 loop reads CSVVPQDSYEQYF. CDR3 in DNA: TGCAGCGTTGTGCCACAGGACTCCTACGAGCAGTACTTC.

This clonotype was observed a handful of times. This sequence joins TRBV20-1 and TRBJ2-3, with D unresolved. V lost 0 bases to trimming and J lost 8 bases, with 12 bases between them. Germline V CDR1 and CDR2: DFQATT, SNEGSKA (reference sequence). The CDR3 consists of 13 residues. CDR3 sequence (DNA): TGCAGTGCTAGAGATCCTGTTGGGTTTACGCAGTATTTT. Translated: CSARDPVGFTQYF.

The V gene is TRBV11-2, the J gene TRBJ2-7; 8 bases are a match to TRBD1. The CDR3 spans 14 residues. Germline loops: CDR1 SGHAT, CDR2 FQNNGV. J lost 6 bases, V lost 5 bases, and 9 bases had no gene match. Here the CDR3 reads CASSLGSGGPEQYF. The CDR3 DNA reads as TGTGCCAGCAGCCTAGGCTCAGGGGGCCCCGAGCAGTACTTC.

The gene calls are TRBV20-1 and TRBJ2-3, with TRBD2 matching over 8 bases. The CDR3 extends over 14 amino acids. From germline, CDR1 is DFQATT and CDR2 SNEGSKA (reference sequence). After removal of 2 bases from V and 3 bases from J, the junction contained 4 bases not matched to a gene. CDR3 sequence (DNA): TGCAGTGCTAGAAGAGCGGGGGAAACAGATACGCAGTATTTT. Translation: CSARRAGETDTQYF.

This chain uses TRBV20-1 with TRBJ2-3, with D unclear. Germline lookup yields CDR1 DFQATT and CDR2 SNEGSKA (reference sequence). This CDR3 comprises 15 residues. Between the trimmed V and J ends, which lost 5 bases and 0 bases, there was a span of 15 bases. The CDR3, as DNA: TGCAGTGCTCACGCCACTATAGATAGCACAGATACGCAGTATTTT. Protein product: CSAHATIDSTDTQYF.

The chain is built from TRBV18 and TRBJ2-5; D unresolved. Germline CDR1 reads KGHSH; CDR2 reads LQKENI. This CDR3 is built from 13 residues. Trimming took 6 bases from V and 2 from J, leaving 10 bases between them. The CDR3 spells CASSLLVQETQYF. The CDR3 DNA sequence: TGTGCCAGCTCTCTACTGGTACAAGAGACCCAGTACTTC. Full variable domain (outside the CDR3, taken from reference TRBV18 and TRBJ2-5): NAGVMQNPRHLVRRRGQEARLRCSPMKGHSHVYWYRQLPEEGLKFMVYLQKENIIDESGMPKERFSAEFPKEGPSILRIQQVVRGDSAAYFCASSLLVQETQYFGPGTRLLVL.

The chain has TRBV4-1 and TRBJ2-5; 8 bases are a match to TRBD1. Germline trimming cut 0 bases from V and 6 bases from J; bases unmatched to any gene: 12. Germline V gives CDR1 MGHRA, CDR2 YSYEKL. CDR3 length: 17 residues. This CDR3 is CASSQDVAAAGGKTQYF. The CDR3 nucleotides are TGCGCCAGCAGCCAAGATGTGGCCGCGGCAGGGGGCAAGACCCAGTACTTC.

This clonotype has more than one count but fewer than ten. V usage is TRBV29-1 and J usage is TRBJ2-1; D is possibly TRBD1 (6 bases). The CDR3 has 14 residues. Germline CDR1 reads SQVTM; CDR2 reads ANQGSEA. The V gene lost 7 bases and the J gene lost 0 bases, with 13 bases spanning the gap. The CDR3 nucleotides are TGCAGCGGATACAGGGTTAGCTCCTACAATGAGCAGTTCTTC. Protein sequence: CSGYRVSSYNEQFF.

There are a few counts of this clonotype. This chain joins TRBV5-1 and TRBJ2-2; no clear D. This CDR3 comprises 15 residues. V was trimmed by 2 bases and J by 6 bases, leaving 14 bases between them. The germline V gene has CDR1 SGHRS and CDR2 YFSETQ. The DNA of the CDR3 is TGCGCCAGCAGCTTCCGGTCGGCAGTCCCCGGGGAGCTGTTTTTT. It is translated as CASSFRSAVPGELFF.

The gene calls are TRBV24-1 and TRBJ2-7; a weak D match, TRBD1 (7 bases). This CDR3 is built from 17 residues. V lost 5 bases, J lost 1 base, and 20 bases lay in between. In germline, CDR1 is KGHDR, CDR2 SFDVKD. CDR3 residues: CATSVPGGTACSYEQYF. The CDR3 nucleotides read TGTGCCACCAGTGTCCCGGGCGGGACAGCCTGTTCCTACGAGCAGTACTTC.

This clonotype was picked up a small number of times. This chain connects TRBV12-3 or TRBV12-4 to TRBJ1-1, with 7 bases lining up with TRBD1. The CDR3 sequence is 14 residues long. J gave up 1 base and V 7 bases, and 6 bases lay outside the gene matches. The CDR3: CASTPGQTNTEAFF. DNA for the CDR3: TGTGCCAGCACCCCGGGACAGACGAACACTGAAGCTTTCTTT.

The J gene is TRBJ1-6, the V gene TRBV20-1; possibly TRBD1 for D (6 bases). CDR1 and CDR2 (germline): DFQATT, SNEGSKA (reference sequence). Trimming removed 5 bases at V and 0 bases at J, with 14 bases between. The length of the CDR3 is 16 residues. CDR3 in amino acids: CSAQGGISSYNSPLHF. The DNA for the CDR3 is TGCAGTGCTCAAGGGGGAATAAGCTCCTATAATTCACCCCTCCACTTT.